This is a list of T cell receptor beta chains from one sample in a study of identical twins. TCRdb re-called the 5' RACE reads with MiXCR, one entry per CDR3 protein. The table includes around 690,000 distinct CDR3 sequences, 21% detected once. These records were also assigned to another study, of T cells expressing NK-cell markers.

Source material: PBMCs. Source of these receptors: a woman in her late teens or twenties in good health. CDR3s include the opening cysteine and the closing phenylalanine or tryptophan. Fields, in order: clone size, J gene, D gene, V gene, CDR3 protein, CDR3 DNA. D genes are given only for firm matches. Size is omitted from some rows. Given values are once, few, many or a class for expanded clones.

size: few; J: TRBJ2-1; D: TRBD1; V: TRBV6-1; CDR3: CASSRQGNSYNEQFF; DNA: TGTGCCAGCAGTCGACAGGGGAACTCCTACAATGAGCAGTTCTTC
size: -; J: TRBJ1-1; D: -; V: TRBV7-9; CDR3: CALFKTVNTEAFF; DNA: TGTGCCCTATTCAAAACAGTGAACACTGAAGCTTTCTTT
size: many; J: TRBJ1-1; D: TRBD1; V: TRBV20-1; CDR3: CSAKIAEGQLLTEAFF; DNA: TGCAGTGCTAAAATCGCTGAGGGACAGTTACTCACTGAAGCTTTCTTT
size: few; J: TRBJ2-7; D: TRBD2; V: TRBV7-9; CDR3: CASSLQLTSGLVHEQYF; DNA: TGTGCCAGCAGCTTACAATTGACTAGCGGCCTTGTTCACGAGCAGTACTTC
size: many; J: TRBJ1-2; D: -; V: TRBV20-1; CDR3: CSALPSRPRGYTF; DNA: TGCAGTGCTCTCCCTAGTCGGCCCCGCGGCTACACCTTC
size: few; J: TRBJ2-3; D: -; V: TRBV5-1; CDR3: CASLQDRTDTQYF; DNA: TGCGCCAGCCTCCAGGACCGGACAGATACGCAGTATTTT
size: -; J: TRBJ2-1; D: TRBD2; V: TRBV12-3/TRBV12-4; CDR3: CASTSSGGGYNEQFF; DNA: TGTGCCAGCACTTCCAGCGGGGGGGGCTACAATGAGCAGTTCTTC
size: few; J: TRBJ2-7; D: -; V: TRBV25-1; CDR3: CASKGTYEQYF; DNA: TGTGCCAGCAAGGGGACCTACGAGCAGTACTTC
size: -; J: TRBJ2-3; D: TRBD2; V: TRBV10-3; CDR3: CATKGRDSTDTQYF; DNA: TGTGCCACCAAGGGGAGGGACTCCACAGATACGCAGTATTTT
size: few; J: TRBJ1-1; D: -; V: TRBV12-3/TRBV12-4; CDR3: CASRAGSEAFF; DNA: TGTGCCAGCAGAGCCGGGTCTGAAGCTTTCTTT
size: -; J: TRBJ2-1; D: TRBD2; V: TRBV18; CDR3: CASSLTSGSPVEQFF; DNA: TGTGCCAGCTCCCTCACTAGCGGGAGTCCGGTTGAGCAGTTCTTC
size: -; J: TRBJ1-1; D: -; V: TRBV11-2; CDR3: CASSARQGNTEAFF; DNA: TGTGCCAGCAGCGCCCGCCAGGGAAACACTGAAGCTTTCTTT
size: -; J: TRBJ2-2; D: TRBD2; V: TRBV5-6; CDR3: CASSLKGGGAAGELFF; DNA: TGTGCCAGCAGCTTGAAGGGCGGGGGGGCCGCCGGGGAGCTGTTTTTT
size: few; J: TRBJ2-6; D: -; V: TRBV5-1; CDR3: CASSFAGSGANVLTF; DNA: TGCGCCAGCAGCTTCGCAGGGTCTGGGGCCAACGTCCTGACTTTC
size: -; J: TRBJ2-7; D: TRBD2; V: TRBV18; CDR3: CASSPLATSGATAYEQYF; DNA: TGTGCCAGCTCACCACTCGCGACTAGCGGGGCTACGGCGTACGAGCAGTACTTC
size: -; J: TRBJ1-5; D: -; V: TRBV20-1; CDR3: CSARTWDYQPQHF; DNA: TGCAGTGCCCGGACATGGGATTACCAGCCCCAGCATTTT
size: few; J: TRBJ2-6; D: -; V: TRBV4-1; CDR3: CASQGGRAGANVLTF; DNA: TGCGCCAGTCAAGGGGGGCGAGCTGGGGCCAACGTCCTGACTTTC
size: few; J: TRBJ2-7; D: -; V: TRBV27; CDR3: CASSLSVRGVEQYF; DNA: TGTGCCAGCAGTTTATCTGTGAGGGGGGTCGAGCAGTACTTC
size: -; J: TRBJ1-1; D: -; V: TRBV5-6; CDR3: CASSLGVGDTEAFF; DNA: TGTGCCAGCAGCTTGGGGGTTGGGGACACTGAAGCTTTCTTT
size: few; J: TRBJ2-1; D: TRBD2; V: TRBV20-1; CDR3: CSAWTSRGEQFF; DNA: TGCAGTGCTTGGACTAGTCGTGGTGAGCAGTTCTTC
size: -; J: TRBJ2-2; D: -; V: TRBV5-1; CDR3: CASEEGTTNTGELFF; DNA: TGCGCCAGCGAAGAGGGGACCACGAACACCGGGGAGCTGTTTTTT
size: few; J: TRBJ2-1; D: -; V: TRBV6-1; CDR3: CASRGARLNEQFF; DNA: TGTGCCAGCAGGGGGGCGAGGCTCAATGAGCAGTTCTTC
size: few; J: TRBJ2-3; D: -; V: TRBV20-1; CDR3: CSASSPRDSSTDTQYF; DNA: TGCAGTGCTTCCTCCCCTAGGGACTCTAGCACAGATACGCAGTATTTT
size: -; J: TRBJ2-6; D: TRBD1; V: TRBV12-3/TRBV12-4; CDR3: CASSLGAGGRGANVLTF; DNA: TGTGCCAGCAGTTTAGGCGCAGGGGGACGTGGGGCCAACGTCCTGACTTTC
size: few; J: TRBJ1-1; D: -; V: TRBV20-1; CDR3: CSVAATEAFF; DNA: TGCAGTGTTGCGGCTACTGAAGCTTTCTTT
size: few; J: TRBJ1-6; D: -; V: TRBV25-1; CDR3: CASSETGVYNSPLHF; DNA: TGTGCCAGCAGTGAAACGGGAGTCTATAATTCACCCCTCCACTTT
size: -; J: TRBJ2-1; D: -; V: TRBV2; CDR3: CASRDEGADEQFF; DNA: TGTGCCAGCAGGGATGAGGGAGCCGATGAGCAGTTCTTC
size: -; J: TRBJ2-1; D: TRBD1; V: TRBV15; CDR3: CATSRGGTEAFQQFF; DNA: TGTGCCACCAGCAGAGGGGGGACAGAAGCGTTCCAGCAGTTCTTC
size: many; J: TRBJ2-3; D: TRBD2; V: TRBV12-3/TRBV12-4; CDR3: CASSLLAGSTDTQYF; DNA: TGTGCCAGCAGCCTCTTAGCGGGGAGCACAGATACGCAGTATTTT
size: -; J: TRBJ2-2; D: -; V: TRBV4-3; CDR3: CASSQDQGGSVLRGAGELFF; DNA: TGCGCCAGCAGCCAAGATCAGGGGGGCAGCGTGCTGAGGGGGGCCGGGGAGCTGTTTTTT
size: -; J: TRBJ2-1; D: TRBD2; V: TRBV20-1; CDR3: CSARVSGTSGRVGYNEQFF; DNA: TGCAGTGCTAGAGTCTCCGGGACTAGCGGGAGGGTGGGGTACAATGAGCAGTTCTTC
size: -; J: TRBJ2-7; D: TRBD1; V: TRBV6-5; CDR3: CASSYGRDRGSHEQYF; DNA: TGTGCCAGCAGTTATGGTAGAGACAGGGGTTCCCACGAGCAGTACTTC
size: few; J: TRBJ2-7; D: -; V: TRBV5-1; CDR3: CASRAGQHYTGEQYF; DNA: TGCGCCAGCAGGGCGGGACAGCACTATACGGGCGAGCAGTACTTC
size: -; J: TRBJ2-1; D: -; V: TRBV7-8; CDR3: CASSSTPTRGVGEQFF; DNA: TGTGCCAGCAGCTCAACTCCCACCAGGGGTGTAGGTGAGCAGTTCTTC
size: few; J: TRBJ2-7; D: -; V: TRBV15; CDR3: CATSRPATAVGEQYF; DNA: TGTGCCACCAGCAGACCGGCGACAGCTGTGGGGGAGCAGTACTTC
size: few; J: TRBJ2-7; D: TRBD2; V: TRBV6-1; CDR3: CASHRGGRSYEQYF; DNA: TGTGCCAGCCATCGGGGGGGCAGGTCCTACGAGCAGTACTTC
size: -; J: TRBJ2-3; D: TRBD2; V: TRBV20-1; CDR3: CSARDFSVTGTTVDTQYF; DNA: TGCAGTGCTAGAGATTTTTCCGTAACCGGGACTACGGTGGATACGCAGTATTTT
size: many; J: TRBJ1-1; D: -; V: TRBV29-1; CDR3: CSGQGRLWDTEAFF; DNA: TGCAGCGGGCAGGGGCGGCTTTGGGACACTGAAGCTTTCTTT
size: -; J: TRBJ2-7; D: -; V: TRBV18; CDR3: CASSPPGVREQYF; DNA: TGTGCCAGCTCTCCTCCGGGAGTTCGGGAGCAGTACTTC
size: many; J: TRBJ2-7; D: -; V: TRBV5-6; CDR3: CASSFGAVDGYEQYF; DNA: TGTGCCAGCAGCTTTGGGGCCGTCGACGGCTACGAGCAGTACTTC
size: -; J: TRBJ2-2; D: -; V: TRBV10-2; CDR3: CATRFANTGELFF; DNA: TGCGCCACCAGATTTGCGAACACCGGGGAGCTGTTTTTT
size: -; J: TRBJ2-3; D: -; V: TRBV29-1; CDR3: CSVEGWEFTDTQYF; DNA: TGCAGCGTTGAAGGCTGGGAGTTCACAGATACGCAGTATTTT
size: -; J: TRBJ2-1; D: TRBD2; V: TRBV12-3/TRBV12-4; CDR3: CASDGSPSGRSYNEQFF; DNA: TGTGCCAGCGACGGCAGCCCTAGCGGGAGAAGCTACAATGAGCAGTTCTTC
size: many; J: TRBJ1-1; D: TRBD1; V: TRBV5-1; CDR3: CASSQDRLNTEAFF; DNA: TGCGCCAGCAGCCAGGACAGGTTGAACACTGAAGCTTTCTTT